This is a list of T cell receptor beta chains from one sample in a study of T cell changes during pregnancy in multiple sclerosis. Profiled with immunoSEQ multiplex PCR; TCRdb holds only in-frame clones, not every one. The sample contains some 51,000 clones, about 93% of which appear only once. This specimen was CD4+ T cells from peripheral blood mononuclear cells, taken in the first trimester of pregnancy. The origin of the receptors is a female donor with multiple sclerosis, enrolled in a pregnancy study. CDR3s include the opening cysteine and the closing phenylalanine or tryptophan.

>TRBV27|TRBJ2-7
CASSPTRTYEQYF
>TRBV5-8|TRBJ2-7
CASSFDRKTYEQYF
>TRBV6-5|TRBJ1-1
CASSGGQNTEAFF
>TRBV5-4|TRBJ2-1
CASSLPGQGANEQFF
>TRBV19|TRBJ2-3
CASRSGGTSRDTQYF
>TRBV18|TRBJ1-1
CASSRPTGANTEAFF
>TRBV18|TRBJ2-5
CASSPKELEETQYF
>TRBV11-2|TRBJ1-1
CASSFGSAGGTEAFF
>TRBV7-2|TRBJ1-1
CASSIGTANTEAFF
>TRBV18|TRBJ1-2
CASSPDSQYGYTF
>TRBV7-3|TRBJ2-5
CASSLNSGGQETQYF
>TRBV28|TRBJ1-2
CASLTGQRGYTF
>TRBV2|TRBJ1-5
CASSEQAPHQPQHF
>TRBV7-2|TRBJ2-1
CASSHGGAYNEQFF
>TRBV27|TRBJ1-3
CASSLSRGVGNTIYF
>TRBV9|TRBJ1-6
CASSVVGESNSPLHF
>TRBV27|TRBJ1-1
CASSLSDMGGTEAFF
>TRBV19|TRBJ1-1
CASSDDKNTEAFF
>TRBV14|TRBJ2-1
CASSQVVGQGWSEQFF